Listed below are T cell receptor beta chains from one sample, sequenced in a study of blood T cell repertoires in COVID-19. Data came from immunoSEQ multiplex PCR; TCRdb stores just in-frame clones and leaves some out. The sample lists about 250,000 clones; about 83% were seen once. Sequencing was carried out using peripheral blood. The origin of the receptors is a man between 35 and 55 years old with active or convalescent COVID-19. Each CDR3 is given with its conserved first and last residue. Fields, in order: J gene, V gene, D gene, clone size, CDR3 DNA, CDR3 protein. The D gene is left open where the match is weak. Not every row has a clone size; where given, it reads once, few, many or a size class.

J gene: TRBJ1-5; V gene: TRBV10-1; D gene: NA; clone size: NA; CDR3 DNA: TGCGCCAGGTTAGGAAGTCGCAGGTTCAATCAGCCCCAGCATTTT; CDR3 protein: CARLGSRRFNQPQHF
J gene: TRBJ2-3; V gene: TRBV6-4; D gene: NA; clone size: NA; CDR3 DNA: TGTGCCAGCAGTCCGGAGATAGCGACTAGCACAGATACGCAGTATTTT; CDR3 protein: CASSPEIATSTDTQYF
J gene: TRBJ1-2; V gene: TRBV24-1; D gene: NA; clone size: NA; CDR3 DNA: TGTGCCACCAGTGACCTAGGCTACTCCTACACCTTC; CDR3 protein: CATSDLGYSYTF
J gene: TRBJ1-6; V gene: TRBV6-5; D gene: NA; clone size: NA; CDR3 DNA: TGTGCCAGCAGACAGGGTCTTTCGACATCGGAGTTTTTT; CDR3 protein: CASRQGLSTSEFF
J gene: TRBJ2-7; V gene: TRBV2; D gene: NA; clone size: NA; CDR3 DNA: TGTGCCAAGGGAGGAAGCTCCTACGAGCAGTACTTC; CDR3 protein: CAKGGSSYEQYF
J gene: TRBJ1-2; V gene: TRBV6-6; D gene: TRBD1; clone size: once; CDR3 DNA: TGTGCCAGCAGTGGACAGGGGGATGGCTACACCTTC; CDR3 protein: CASSGQGDGYTF
J gene: TRBJ2-3; V gene: TRBV6-4; D gene: TRBD2; clone size: once; CDR3 DNA: TGTGCCAGCAGTGACGGGGGGGTCCGCACAGATACGCAGTATTTT; CDR3 protein: CASSDGGVRTDTQYF
J gene: TRBJ2-2; V gene: TRBV7-6; D gene: TRBD1; clone size: NA; CDR3 DNA: TGTGCCAGCAGCGTGAGACAGGGGGCGAACACCGGGGAGCTGTTTTTT; CDR3 protein: CASSVRQGANTGELFF
J gene: TRBJ1-2; V gene: TRBV7-2; D gene: NA; clone size: NA; CDR3 DNA: TGTGCCAGCAGCTACGACATTACGGGGGTGGAGGGCTACACCTTC; CDR3 protein: CASSYDITGVEGYTF
J gene: TRBJ2-3; V gene: TRBV6-5; D gene: TRBD2; clone size: NA; CDR3 DNA: TGTGCCATCCTACTCCCCGGGACTAGTCAGTATTTT; CDR3 protein: CAILLPGTSQYF
J gene: TRBJ2-1; V gene: TRBV27; D gene: TRBD2; clone size: NA; CDR3 DNA: TGTGCCAGCAGCACAGAGTGGGGGGGAAACGATGAGCAGTTCTTC; CDR3 protein: CASSTEWGGNDEQFF
J gene: TRBJ2-2; V gene: TRBV4-2; D gene: TRBD2; clone size: NA; CDR3 DNA: TGTGCCAGCAGCCAAGAACGATTTAAGACTAGCGGGGGGATTAACACCGGGGAGCTGTTTTTT; CDR3 protein: CASSQERFKTSGGINTGELFF
J gene: TRBJ1-3; V gene: TRBV5-1; D gene: TRBD1; clone size: NA; CDR3 DNA: TGCGCCAGCAGCGGGGACAGGGCTGGAAACACCATATATTTT; CDR3 protein: CASSGDRAGNTIYF
J gene: TRBJ1-2; V gene: TRBV6-6; D gene: NA; clone size: few; CDR3 DNA: TGTGCCAGCAGCCGGGGTTCCGGGGGTGACTATGGCTACACCTTC; CDR3 protein: CASSRGSGGDYGYTF
J gene: TRBJ1-2; V gene: TRBV5-1; D gene: NA; clone size: once; CDR3 DNA: TGCGCCAGCAGCTCAACGACAGTAGGCTACACCTTC; CDR3 protein: CASSSTTVGYTF
J gene: TRBJ2-2; V gene: TRBV5-4; D gene: NA; clone size: once; CDR3 DNA: TGTGCCAGCAGCTCAACCCGACTCCGCACCGGGGAGCTGTTTTTT; CDR3 protein: CASSSTRLRTGELFF
J gene: TRBJ2-5; V gene: TRBV7-2; D gene: TRBD2; clone size: NA; CDR3 DNA: TGTGCCAGCAGCTTAGAGGCAGCGGGGGGAGAGACCCAGTACTTC; CDR3 protein: CASSLEAAGGETQYF
J gene: TRBJ2-1; V gene: TRBV24-1; D gene: TRBD2; clone size: once; CDR3 DNA: TGTGCCACCAGTGACGTCCGGGAGGATGAGCAGTTCTTC; CDR3 protein: CATSDVREDEQFF
J gene: TRBJ1-2; V gene: TRBV2; D gene: TRBD1; clone size: NA; CDR3 DNA: TGTGCCAGCAGGGGGACAGGGGCTCCAGTAGGCTATGGCTACACCTTC; CDR3 protein: CASRGTGAPVGYGYTF
J gene: TRBJ1-3; V gene: TRBV18; D gene: NA; clone size: NA; CDR3 DNA: TGTGCCAGCTCACCACCCCCGGCCAGGTCCTCTGGAAACACCATATATTTT; CDR3 protein: CASSPPPARSSGNTIYF
J gene: TRBJ1-1; V gene: TRBV29-1; D gene: TRBD1; clone size: few; CDR3 DNA: TGCAGCGGTTTAACAGGGGAAACTGAAGCTTTCTTT; CDR3 protein: CSGLTGETEAFF
J gene: TRBJ1-1; V gene: TRBV5-1; D gene: NA; clone size: once; CDR3 DNA: TGCGCCAGCAGCTTGGTTGGGGGAGGTACTGAAGCTTTCTTT; CDR3 protein: CASSLVGGGTEAFF
J gene: TRBJ2-1; V gene: TRBV29-1; D gene: TRBD2; clone size: NA; CDR3 DNA: TGCAGCGTTTTGGCGGGAGATTGGAACAATGAGCAGTTCTTC; CDR3 protein: CSVLAGDWNNEQFF
J gene: TRBJ1-1; V gene: TRBV5-4; D gene: NA; clone size: NA; CDR3 DNA: TGTGCCAGCAGCCCCTCGGGAACGGCCTTGAACACTGAAGCTTTCTTT; CDR3 protein: CASSPSGTALNTEAFF
J gene: TRBJ1-1; V gene: TRBV29-1; D gene: TRBD1; clone size: NA; CDR3 DNA: TGCAGCGCACCTCCCATCGACAGGGGGACTGAAGCTTTCTTT; CDR3 protein: CSAPPIDRGTEAFF
J gene: TRBJ2-3; V gene: TRBV28; D gene: TRBD1; clone size: NA; CDR3 DNA: TGTGCCTCCAGACAGGGGGCATTGGCTTACACAGATACGCAGTATTTT; CDR3 protein: CASRQGALAYTDTQYF
J gene: TRBJ1-2; V gene: TRBV28; D gene: NA; clone size: once; CDR3 DNA: TGTGCCAGCAGTGGATCCCGAGGCAGCTATGGCTACACCTTC; CDR3 protein: CASSGSRGSYGYTF
J gene: TRBJ2-1; V gene: TRBV14; D gene: TRBD1; clone size: NA; CDR3 DNA: TGTGCCAGCAGCCAAGATCAAAGGGACAGGGCTGAGCAGTTCTTC; CDR3 protein: CASSQDQRDRAEQFF
J gene: TRBJ1-3; V gene: TRBV2; D gene: NA; clone size: NA; CDR3 DNA: TGTGCCAGCAGACCCGGACTGGCTGGAAACACCATATATTTT; CDR3 protein: CASRPGLAGNTIYF
J gene: TRBJ2-7; V gene: TRBV27; D gene: NA; clone size: NA; CDR3 DNA: TGTGCCAGCAGTTTACGCGGAACCTACGAGCAGTACTTC; CDR3 protein: CASSLRGTYEQYF
J gene: TRBJ1-5; V gene: TRBV19; D gene: TRBD1; clone size: once; CDR3 DNA: TGTGCCAGTAAATATCGGGGACAGCAAAGCAATCAGCCCCAGCATTTT; CDR3 protein: CASKYRGQQSNQPQHF
J gene: TRBJ2-7; V gene: TRBV6-5; D gene: TRBD1; clone size: NA; CDR3 DNA: TGTGCCAGCAGTTACTCTTTAGGGGGCGTAGATCAGTACTTC; CDR3 protein: CASSYSLGGVDQYF
J gene: TRBJ1-1; V gene: TRBV12-5; D gene: TRBD1; clone size: NA; CDR3 DNA: TGTGCTAGTGGTTTGGGGGACAGCGCTTTCTTT; CDR3 protein: CASGLGDSAFF
J gene: TRBJ2-2; V gene: TRBV6-2/TRBV6-3; D gene: TRBD2; clone size: NA; CDR3 DNA: TGTGCCAGCAGCGACCCTCTAGCGGGGGGGACCGGGGAGCTGTTTTTT; CDR3 protein: CASSDPLAGGTGELFF
J gene: TRBJ2-5; V gene: TRBV24-1; D gene: TRBD1; clone size: NA; CDR3 DNA: TGTGCCACCAGTGATATTATGACAGGGGGCGCGGAGACCCAGTACTTC; CDR3 protein: CATSDIMTGGAETQYF
J gene: TRBJ2-1; V gene: TRBV29-1; D gene: TRBD1; clone size: NA; CDR3 DNA: TGCAGCGTTGAAGGGGGACAGGTGCGGAAGAATGAGCAGTTCTTC; CDR3 protein: CSVEGGQVRKNEQFF
J gene: TRBJ2-3; V gene: TRBV9; D gene: NA; clone size: NA; CDR3 DNA: TGTGCCAGCAGCGTAACTAACTACCGATTCGATACGCAGTATTTT; CDR3 protein: CASSVTNYRFDTQYF
J gene: TRBJ2-2; V gene: TRBV11-2; D gene: NA; clone size: NA; CDR3 DNA: TGTGCCAGCAGCTTATCGGGACTGCTCGCGAACACCGGGGAGCTGTTTTTT; CDR3 protein: CASSLSGLLANTGELFF
J gene: TRBJ1-1; V gene: TRBV27; D gene: NA; clone size: few; CDR3 DNA: TGTGCCAGCAGTTTCCAGGGGAACACTGAAGCTTTCTTT; CDR3 protein: CASSFQGNTEAFF
J gene: TRBJ2-4; V gene: TRBV7-2; D gene: TRBD1; clone size: NA; CDR3 DNA: TGTGCCAGCAGCTTAGGGTCCGGACAGGGCAAAAACATTCAGTACTTC; CDR3 protein: CASSLGSGQGKNIQYF
J gene: TRBJ1-1; V gene: TRBV5-1; D gene: TRBD1; clone size: NA; CDR3 DNA: TGCGCCAGCAGCTTGTCGACCGCAGGGGGGACTGAAGCTTTCTTT; CDR3 protein: CASSLSTAGGTEAFF
J gene: TRBJ1-4; V gene: TRBV6-5; D gene: NA; clone size: NA; CDR3 DNA: TGTGCCAGCAGTTCCGGGGGGCCGAGAGAAAAACTGTTTTTT; CDR3 protein: CASSSGGPREKLFF
J gene: TRBJ2-1; V gene: TRBV23-1; D gene: TRBD2; clone size: NA; CDR3 DNA: TGCGCCAGCAGTCAATCCCAAGTAGCGGGAGGGAGGAGGTCCTACAATGAGCAGTTCTTC; CDR3 protein: CASSQSQVAGGRRSYNEQFF
J gene: TRBJ2-1; V gene: TRBV29-1; D gene: TRBD1; clone size: NA; CDR3 DNA: TGCAGCGCCCGACAGGGGGCAGATGAGCAGTTCTTC; CDR3 protein: CSARQGADEQFF
J gene: TRBJ2-2; V gene: TRBV19; D gene: NA; clone size: NA; CDR3 DNA: TGTGCCAGTTCTCAGGGGGGCACCGGGGAGCTGTTTTTT; CDR3 protein: CASSQGGTGELFF
J gene: TRBJ1-5; V gene: TRBV6-4; D gene: NA; clone size: once; CDR3 DNA: TGTGCCAGCAGTGTACAGCCAAATCAGCCCCAGCATTTT; CDR3 protein: CASSVQPNQPQHF
J gene: TRBJ2-3; V gene: TRBV24-1; D gene: TRBD2; clone size: few; CDR3 DNA: TGTGCCACCAGTGATTCATCCGGGACTAGCGGGAGAGATACGCAGTATTTT; CDR3 protein: CATSDSSGTSGRDTQYF
J gene: TRBJ1-2; V gene: TRBV18; D gene: NA; clone size: NA; CDR3 DNA: TGTGCCAGCTCATTCCTAGGAGGGGATGGCTACACCTTC; CDR3 protein: CASSFLGGDGYTF
J gene: TRBJ1-2; V gene: TRBV24-1; D gene: NA; clone size: NA; CDR3 DNA: TGTGCCACCAGTGACCAAGCAGGGAACTATGGCTACACCTTC; CDR3 protein: CATSDQAGNYGYTF
J gene: TRBJ2-2; V gene: TRBV19; D gene: TRBD1; clone size: NA; CDR3 DNA: TGTGCCAGTAGTAACGGACAGGGTTGGTCGGGGAACACCGGGGAGCTGTTTTTT; CDR3 protein: CASSNGQGWSGNTGELFF
J gene: TRBJ1-4; V gene: TRBV3-1/TRBV3-2; D gene: NA; clone size: NA; CDR3 DNA: TGTGCCAGCAGCCAAGGACACCAGGGTGAAAAACTGTTTTTT; CDR3 protein: CASSQGHQGEKLFF
J gene: TRBJ1-5; V gene: TRBV4-1; D gene: NA; clone size: once; CDR3 DNA: TGCGCCAGCAGCCAGGAGGGACGGGCCCAGGGTCAGCCCCAGCATTTT; CDR3 protein: CASSQEGRAQGQPQHF
J gene: TRBJ1-6; V gene: TRBV19; D gene: NA; clone size: NA; CDR3 DNA: TGTGCCAGTAGTATCGCTGACAGGACCTATAATTCACCCCTCCACTTT; CDR3 protein: CASSIADRTYNSPLHF
J gene: TRBJ1-2; V gene: TRBV27; D gene: TRBD1; clone size: NA; CDR3 DNA: TGTGCCAGCAGTTCCCCTGCGACAGGGGTACGAGGCTACACCTTC; CDR3 protein: CASSSPATGVRGYTF
J gene: TRBJ2-5; V gene: TRBV24-1; D gene: TRBD1; clone size: NA; CDR3 DNA: TGTGCCACCAGGGGAGACAGGGAAGAGACCCAGTACTTC; CDR3 protein: CATRGDREETQYF
J gene: TRBJ1-6; V gene: TRBV18; D gene: NA; clone size: NA; CDR3 DNA: TGTGCCAGCTCACTCGGGGAGGGTTCATCTAATTCACCCCTCCACTTT; CDR3 protein: CASSLGEGSSNSPLHF
J gene: TRBJ1-3; V gene: TRBV4-3; D gene: NA; clone size: NA; CDR3 DNA: TGCGCCAGCAGCCAAGGGGCCGTCAGCTCTGGAAACACCATATATTTT; CDR3 protein: CASSQGAVSSGNTIYF